This TCR beta chain came from a study of T cells in tumors after PD-1 blockade. Per the germline V gene, CDR1 is LNHDA and CDR2 is SQIVND (reference sequence). This CDR3 region has 16 residues. V dropped 3 bases and J dropped 4 bases, with 15 bases sitting between them. TCRdb keeps only in-frame clones here, not all; method: immunoSEQ multiplex PCR. The table records under 50,000 clones, around four fifths of them present only once. This specimen was PBMCs, taken before anti-PD-1 therapy. The chain links TRBV19 to TRBJ2-2; maybe TRBD2 (6 bases). This clonotype was obtained from a human donor with advanced basal cell or squamous cell carcinoma (not recorded which). The CDR3 DNA sequence: TGTGCCAGTAGTATTCGTGGAGGGAAGGGCACCGGGGAGCTGTTTTTT. This sequence encodes CASSIRGGKGTGELFF.